The 16 T cell receptor beta chains given below trace back to one sample, sequenced in a study of graft-versus-host responses after intestinal transplantation. Profiled with immunoSEQ multiplex PCR; TCRdb holds only in-frame clones, not every one. Of 90,000 to 120,000 clones listed, about 90% were seen once; the top ten hold about 0.9%. No antigen has been assigned to these receptors. Sequenced here: unstimulated CD4+ T cells sorted from spleen or lymph node cells, sampled before intestinal transplant. Receptors originate from a human donor who received an intestinal transplant.

The V and J genes are TRBV5-4 and TRBJ2-3; 13 positions match TRBD2. V dropped 3 bases and J dropped 2; count of bases not matched to a gene: 3. Germline CDR1 SGHNT, CDR2 YYREEE (reference sequence). CDR3 length equals 16 residues. DNA for the CDR3: TGTGCCAGCAGCTCGGGACTAGCGGGACCCACAGATACGCAGTATTTT. It translates to CASSSGLAGPTDTQYF.

This clone was picked up a small number of times. The genes are TRBV18 and TRBJ1-1; D unresolved. The germline CDR1 and CDR2 sequences are KGHSH and LQKENI. The germline V and J ends were trimmed by 5 bases and 1 base, with 8 bases remaining between them. The CDR3 loop spans 13 amino acids. CDR3 protein: CASSERGNTEAFF. CDR3 nucleotide sequence: TGTGCCAGCTCAGAAAGAGGGAACACTGAAGCTTTCTTT.

This chain uses TRBV10-3 with TRBJ2-6; D unclear. Trimming left V 3 bases short and J 0 bases short, with 3 bases between. CDR1 is ENHRY, CDR2 SYGVKD, per germline. The CDR3 spans 14 residues. The CDR3 region is CAISDSSGANVLTF. The CDR3 DNA is TGTGCCATCAGTGACAGCTCTGGGGCCAACGTCCTGACTTTC.

This sequence joins TRBV29-1 and TRBJ2-5; perhaps TRBD1 as D (6 bases). Trimming removed 5 bases at V and 13 bases at J, with 20 bases between. This CDR3 contains 12 residues. CDR1 is SQVTM and CDR2 is ANQGSEA in the germline V gene. CDR3 DNA: TGCAGCGTTCGACAGGCGGGCGCATTTTGGTACTTC. Amino acid sequence: CSVRQAGAFWYF.

The gene calls are TRBV5-6 and TRBJ2-5; TRBD1 matches 7 bases. The CDR3 loop spans 14 amino acids. Germline V gene sequence: CDR1 SGHDT, CDR2 YYEEEE. V lost 1 base and J lost 3; bases outside the gene matches: 3. This CDR3 reads CASSLRQGEETQYF. CDR3 coding DNA: TGTGCCAGCAGCTTGAGACAGGGAGAAGAGACCCAGTACTTC.

The CDR3 bases are TGTGCCAGCAGCTCCCACGGTTGGGAGCAGTACTTC. Its translation: CASSSHGWEQYF. V gene TRBV13 combines with J gene TRBJ2-7; D is unresolved. The V end lost 4 bases, the J end lost 7 bases, and 11 bases lay between the germline ends. Per the germline V gene, CDR1 is PRHDT and CDR2 is FYEKMQ (reference sequence). This CDR3 spans 12 amino acids. The full variable domain, completed using reference TRBV13 and TRBJ2-7, is AAGVIQSPRHLIKEKRETATLKCYPIPRHDTVYWYQQGPGQDPQFLISFYEKMQSDKGSIPDRFSAQQFSDYHSELNMSSLELGDSALYFCASSSHGWEQYFGPGTRLTVT.

V and J are TRBV6-1 and TRBJ1-2; D not resolved. The CDR3 spans 12 residues. With 5 bases removed from V and 8 bases from J, the gap between germline ends came to 12 bases. Germline V lookup: CDR1 MNHNS, CDR2 SASEGT. The CDR3 region has the DNA TGTGCCAGCAGTTCGCGACTGGACGGCTACACCTTC. Residues: CASSSRLDGYTF.

This clone was picked up one time. V gene TRBV19 combines with J gene TRBJ2-3, with 11 bases lining up with TRBD2. There are 17 residues in the CDR3. With 3 bases clipped from V and 2 bases from J, the junction kept 7 bases outside the gene matches. CDR1 is LNHDA, CDR2 SQIVND, per germline (reference sequence). The CDR3: CASSMASGGTYTDTQYF. The DNA for the CDR3 is TGTGCCAGTAGTATGGCTAGCGGGGGGACATACACAGATACGCAGTATTTT.

This clone was found once. This chain uses TRBV11-2 with TRBJ1-2, with D unclear. Trimming took off 0 bases at V and 2 bases at J, with 7 bases between the two ends. Germline CDR1 is SGHAT and CDR2 is FQNNGV. CDR3 length: 14 amino acids. The CDR3 sequence: CASSLDSQNYGYTF. The CDR3 DNA reads TGTGCCAGCAGCTTAGACAGCCAGAACTATGGCTACACCTTC.

CDR3 sequence reads: CASSEQGWNNSPLHF. CDR3 sequence (DNA): TGTGCCAGTAGCGAACAGGGTTGGAATAATTCACCCCTCCACTTT. The V and J genes are TRBV19 and TRBJ1-6; D possibly corresponds to TRBD1 (6 bases). There are 15 residues in the CDR3. Trimming took 6 bases from V and 5 from J, leaving 14 bases between them. Germline lookup yields CDR1 LNHDA and CDR2 SQIVND (reference sequence).

The genes are TRBV18 and TRBJ2-2, with unresolved D. Per the germline V gene, CDR1 is KGHSH and CDR2 is LQKENI. CDR3 length equals 13 residues. V shed 2 bases and J shed 4 bases, with 5 bases lying between them. The CDR3 loop reads CASSPDGTGELFF. CDR3 coding DNA: TGTGCCAGCTCACCAGATGGCACCGGGGAGCTGTTTTTT. Full variable domain (remainder filled in from reference TRBV18 and TRBJ2-2): NAGVMQNPRHLVRRRGQEARLRCSPMKGHSHVYWYRQLPEEGLKFMVYLQKENIIDESGMPKERFSAEFPKEGPSILRIQQVVRGDSAAYFCASSPDGTGELFFGEGSRLTVL.

This rearrangement joins TRBV6-1 to TRBJ2-1, with D unresolved. V was clipped by 2 bases and J by 5 bases, with 13 bases between them. This CDR3 region has 15 residues. CDR1 and CDR2 (germline): MNHNS, SASEGT. The DNA of the CDR3 is TGTGCCAGCAGTGAACCTATGAGTCTGCACAATGAGCAGTTCTTC. Translation gives CASSEPMSLHNEQFF.

J is TRBJ2-5 and V is TRBV28; TRBD2 might be the D (5 bases). The CDR3 consists of 13 residues. Germline V gives CDR1 MDHEN, CDR2 SYDVKM. Trimming cost V 4 bases and J 7 bases, with 13 bases left between them. CDR3 bases: TGTGCCAGCAGTTCTGAGGGTCGGGGGACCCAGTACTTC. Translation: CASSSEGRGTQYF.

This rearrangement joins TRBV6-6 to TRBJ1-1; 7 bases are a match to TRBD1. Looked up from germline, CDR1 is MNHNY and CDR2 is SVGAGI (reference sequence). The CDR3 is made up of 14 amino acids. The V and J ends lost 6 bases and 5 bases, in that order; junction bases with no gene match: 9. CDR3 nucleotide sequence: TGTGCCAGCAGGCCGAGGGGGCTGAGAACTGAAGCTTTCTTT. It yields the protein CASRPRGLRTEAFF.

This clone showed up just a few times. The chain carries TRBV6-1 and TRBJ1-5; possibly TRBD1 for D (6 bases). The germline gives CDR1 MNHNS, CDR2 SASEGT. The length of the CDR3 is 15 residues. V dropped 7 bases and J dropped 2 bases, with 15 bases sitting between them. CDR3 coding DNA: TGTGCCAGCACGGGACAACCCTGGGGCAATCAGCCCCAGCATTTT. This codes for CASTGQPWGNQPQHF.

J is TRBJ1-2 and V is TRBV7-9; D perhaps matches TRBD1 (5 bases). V was clipped by 5 bases and J by 8 bases, with 24 bases between them. Per the germline V gene, CDR1 is SEHNR and CDR2 is FQNEAQ (reference sequence). The CDR3 has 16 residues. CDR3 sequence (DNA): TGTGCCAGCAGCGATGGACGGACACGGGTAGGGGACGGCTACACCTTC. The encoded protein is CASSDGRTRVGDGYTF. The whole variable domain, filled in from reference TRBV7-9 and TRBJ1-2, reads DTGVSQNPRHKITKRGQNVTFRCDPISEHNRLYWYRQTLGQGPEFLTYFQNEAQLEKSRLLSDRFSAERPKGSFSTLEIQRTEQGDSAMYLCASSDGRTRVGDGYTFGSGTRLTVV.